Presented here are 5 T cell receptor beta chains from one specimen sequenced in a study of beta chain features in type 1 diabetes. Sequenced material consisted of expressed TCRB transcripts (all of the isolated RNA was reverse transcribed). Data came from immunoSEQ multiplex PCR; TCRdb stores just in-frame clones and leaves some out. The sample includes roughly 250,000 clones, over 7.5% of them seen just once. Sequenced material: naive CD4+ T cells from blood. The receptors shown here come from a woman between 18 and 30 years old in good health.

The CDR3 sequence is CAWSVGVGGPQHF. The CDR3 nucleotides read TGTGCCTGGAGTGTAGGTGTGGGGGGGCCCCAGCATTTT. This chain uses TRBV30 with TRBJ1-5, with a weak D call TRBD1 (5 bases). This CDR3 has 13 residues. Germline CDR1 GTSNPN, CDR2 SVGIG (reference sequence). The V gene lost 0 bases and the J gene lost 9 bases, with 12 bases spanning the gap.

This clone has only a few counts. The chain joins TRBV30 to TRBJ2-2; 7 bases map to TRBD1. The CDR3 runs 13 residues. Germline V gene data show CDR1 as GTSNPN and CDR2 as SVGIG (reference sequence). Trimming cost V 4 bases and J 9 bases; bases outside gene matches: 8. CDR3 sequence: CAWNDRVGRELFF. The CDR3 bases are TGTGCCTGGAATGACAGGGTCGGACGGGAGCTGTTTTTT.

This clone occurred a few times. The CDR3 nucleotides read TGTGCCAGCAGCTTAGAGCCGGACAGGGTTCAGCCCCAGCATTTT. Translated, it gives CASSLEPDRVQPQHF. This sequence joins TRBV7-8 and TRBJ1-5; TRBD1 agrees at 8 bases. V trimming: 1 base; J trimming: 6 bases; junction bases outside the gene matches: 5. This CDR3 region has 15 residues. Per the germline V gene, CDR1 is SGHVS and CDR2 is FQNEAQ.

V is TRBV6-5 and J is TRBJ1-2; D might be TRBD1 (5 bases). The germline V gene encodes CDR1 MNHEY and CDR2 SVGAGI. The CDR3 is 11 amino acids. With 5 bases removed from V and 9 bases from J, the gap between germline ends came to 10 bases. CDR3 DNA sequence: TGTGCCAGCAGTCAAACAGGTCGCTACACCTTC. Translated: CASSQTGRYTF.

CDR3 bases: TGTGCCAGCAGCTTGTCCAGGCTAAGTTCCTACGAGCAGTACTTC. Translated: CASSLSRLSSYEQYF. The chain combines TRBV7-3 with TRBJ2-7; D unresolved. CDR1 and CDR2 (germline): SGHTA, FQGTGA. The CDR3 sequence is 15 residues long. Trimming pared 3 bases from V and 1 base from J, leaving 13 bases between. The variable domain in full, completed from reference TRBV7-3 and TRBJ2-7, reads GAGVSQTPSNKVTEKGKYVELRCDPISGHTALYWYRQSLGQGPEFLIYFQGTGAADDSGLPNDRFFAVRPEGSVSTLKIQRTERGDSAVYLCASSLSRLSSYEQYFGPGTRLTVT.